These 15 T cell receptor beta chains share one sample of origin, sequenced in a study of cytomegalovirus exposure and HLA in healthy donors. Researchers ran the PCR with 60 Vbeta and 13 Jbeta primers. Using immunoSEQ multiplex PCR, the repertoire was profiled, and TCRdb retains in-frame clones only, with some absent. The repertoire includes some 71,000 clones, 76% of them detected once, and about 3.3% sits in the top ten. What was sequenced was PBMCs. Receptors were obtained from a man aged 18 to 30 in good health and CMV-seronegative.

The chain is built from TRBV5-4 and TRBJ2-7; D call uncertain. Trimming pared 4 bases from V and 3 bases from J, leaving 14 bases between. In germline, CDR1 is SGHNT, CDR2 YYREEE (reference sequence). CDR3 size: 14 residues. The CDR3 is CASSASPVLYEQYF. In DNA form, the CDR3 reads TGTGCCAGCAGCGCATCCCCGGTTCTCTACGAGCAGTACTTC.

The V call is TRBV6-1, the J call TRBJ2-2, with 8 bases lining up with TRBD1. Per the germline V gene, CDR1 is MNHNS and CDR2 is SASEGT. CDR3 length: 15 amino acids. V shed 5 bases, J shed 5 bases, and the junction held 7 bases outside the gene matches. The CDR3 is CASSTGTGTTGELFF. The CDR3, as DNA: TGTGCCAGCAGTACTGGGACAGGAACTACCGGGGAGCTGTTTTTT.

The chain uses TRBV27 and TRBJ1-6, with unresolved D. Looked up from germline, CDR1 is MNHEY and CDR2 is SMNVEV (reference sequence). CDR3 size: 12 residues. V lost 7 bases, J lost 2 bases, and 3 bases lay in between. The DNA for the CDR3 is TGTGCCAGCAATACCTATAATTCACCCCTCCACTTT. Amino acid sequence: CASNTYNSPLHF.

The V and J genes are TRBV5-1 and TRBJ1-2; D is uncertain. CDR1 SGHRS and CDR2 YFSETQ come from the germline V gene. V was trimmed by 4 bases and J by 6 bases, leaving 16 bases between them. CDR3 length: 14 amino acids. CDR3 in amino acids: CASSPAAGYDGYTF. The DNA of the CDR3 is TGCGCCAGCAGCCCCGCGGCCGGGTATGATGGCTACACCTTC.

The chain has TRBV6-5 and TRBJ1-6; TRBD1 matches at 8 bases. Germline V gives CDR1 MNHEY, CDR2 SVGAGI. The V and J ends lost 2 bases and 10 bases, in that order; junction bases with no gene match: 7. This CDR3 spans 15 amino acids. CDR3 region: CASSYEDRVGSPLHF. DNA of the CDR3: TGTGCCAGCAGTTACGAGGACAGGGTCGGGTCACCCCTCCACTTT.

This chain connects TRBV30 to TRBJ2-7; D possibly corresponds to TRBD1 (5 bases). Germline V lookup: CDR1 GTSNPN, CDR2 SVGIG (reference sequence). V lost 4 bases and J lost 5, with 12 bases in between. The CDR3 spans 12 residues. CDR3 protein: CAWTQGPHEQYF. The DNA for the CDR3 is TGTGCCTGGACCCAGGGTCCCCACGAGCAGTACTTC.

The gene calls are TRBV2 and TRBJ2-2; 9 bases line up with TRBD1. Germline assignment: CDR1 SNHLY and CDR2 FYNNEI. V lost 6 bases to trimming and J lost 2 bases; unmatched junction nucleotides: 4. This CDR3 contains 15 residues. CDR3 loop: CASRGQGPNTGELFF. DNA for the CDR3: TGTGCCAGCAGGGGACAGGGACCTAACACCGGGGAGCTGTTTTTT. Using reference TRBV2 and TRBJ2-2 for the parts outside the CDR3, the full variable domain is EPEVTQTPSHQVTQMGQEVILRCVPISNHLYFYWYRQILGQKVEFLVSFYNNEISEKSEIFDDQFSVERPDGSNFTLKIRSTKLEDSAMYFCASRGQGPNTGELFFGEGSRLTVL.

The chain uses TRBV20-1 and TRBJ2-1; perhaps TRBD2 as D (6 bases). This CDR3 region has 11 residues. CDR1 is DFQATT, CDR2 SNEGSKA, per germline (reference sequence). CDR3 region: CRGGGHNEQFF. The DNA of the CDR3 is TGCAGGGGAGGTGGGCACAATGAGCAGTTCTTC.

V and J are TRBV13 and TRBJ2-3; tentative D call: TRBD2 (5 bases). Between the trimmed V and J ends, which lost 5 bases and 3 bases, there was a span of 15 bases. The CDR3 extends over 15 amino acids. Germline V lookup: CDR1 PRHDT, CDR2 FYEKMQ (reference sequence). CDR3 sequence: CASSPRAVVTDTQYF. CDR3 sequence (DNA): TGTGCCAGCAGCCCGCGGGCGGTGGTGACAGATACGCAGTATTTT.

This clone was detected only a few times. This chain joins TRBV10-3 and TRBJ2-3; the match to TRBD2 covers 9 bases. V was pared by 2 bases and J by 4 bases, with 7 bases of the junction left unmatched. The CDR3 is 16 residues long. Germline lookup yields CDR1 ENHRY and CDR2 SYGVKD. In DNA, the CDR3 is TGTGCCATCAGTGAGCGAATAGCGGGGGAGGCAGATACGCAGTATTTT. Protein sequence: CAISERIAGEADTQYF.

The gene calls are TRBV2 and TRBJ1-3, with D perhaps matching TRBD1 (6 bases). Trimming removed 4 bases from V and 0 bases from J, with 10 bases in between. The V gene's germline CDR1 is SNHLY and CDR2 FYNNEI. This CDR3 is 15 amino acids long. The CDR3 reads CASSGQAISGNTIYF. In DNA form, the CDR3 reads TGTGCCAGCAGTGGACAGGCGATCTCTGGAAACACCATATATTTT.

There are a few counts of this clone. V gene TRBV6-1 combines with J gene TRBJ1-5; tentatively, D is TRBD1 (5 bases). V was shortened by 4 bases and J by 6 bases, with 13 bases between the two germline ends. The V gene's germline CDR1 is MNHNS and CDR2 SASEGT. The CDR3 length is 14 residues. The CDR3 DNA reads as TGTGCCAGCAGTGGGGTGATGGGGGGTCAGCCCCAGCATTTT. This sequence encodes CASSGVMGGQPQHF.

The V gene is TRBV28, the J gene TRBJ1-2; 7 nucleotides agree with TRBD1. CDR1 is MDHEN and CDR2 is SYDVKM in the germline V gene. The CDR3 length is 18 residues. With 2 bases clipped from V and 4 bases from J, the junction kept 16 bases outside the gene matches. CDR3 bases: TGTGCCAGCAGTTTAGGAAGGACAGGCTCCTTTCTCGGCTATGGCTACACCTTC. It codes for CASSLGRTGSFLGYGYTF.

The J gene is TRBJ2-2, the V gene TRBV29-1; D possibly corresponds to TRBD2 (6 bases). The CDR3 spans 15 residues. Germline CDR1 reads SQVTM; CDR2 reads ANQGSEA. The V end lost 4 bases, the J end lost 4 bases, and 16 bases lay between the germline ends. The CDR3 sequence: CSVGEAQRGTGELFF. Here the CDR3 DNA reads TGCAGCGTTGGGGAGGCTCAGAGAGGCACCGGGGAGCTGTTTTTT.

This clone was counted a few times. V is TRBV6-5 and J is TRBJ2-1; 9 bases match TRBD1. With V trimmed by 2 bases and J by 7 bases, 6 bases remained unmatched. CDR1 is MNHEY, CDR2 SVGAGI, per germline. This CDR3 comprises 15 residues. CDR3 region: CASSYRDRVDNEQFF. Written as DNA, the CDR3 is TGTGCCAGCAGTTACCGGGACAGGGTGGATAATGAGCAGTTCTTC.